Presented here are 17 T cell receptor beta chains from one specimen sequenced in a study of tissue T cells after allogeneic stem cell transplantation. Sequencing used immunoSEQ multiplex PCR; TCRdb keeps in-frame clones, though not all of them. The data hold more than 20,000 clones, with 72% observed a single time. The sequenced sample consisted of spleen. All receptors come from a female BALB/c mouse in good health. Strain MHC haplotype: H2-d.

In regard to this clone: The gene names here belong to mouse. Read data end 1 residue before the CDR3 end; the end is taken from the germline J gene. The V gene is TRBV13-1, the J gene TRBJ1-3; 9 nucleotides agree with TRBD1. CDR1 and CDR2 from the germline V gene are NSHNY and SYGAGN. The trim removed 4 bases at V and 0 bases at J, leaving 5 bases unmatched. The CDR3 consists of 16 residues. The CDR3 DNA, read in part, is TGTGCCAGCAGTACCGGGACAGGGAATTCTGGAAATACGCTCTAT. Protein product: CASSTGTGNSGNTLY. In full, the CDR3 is CASSTGTGNSGNTLYF.

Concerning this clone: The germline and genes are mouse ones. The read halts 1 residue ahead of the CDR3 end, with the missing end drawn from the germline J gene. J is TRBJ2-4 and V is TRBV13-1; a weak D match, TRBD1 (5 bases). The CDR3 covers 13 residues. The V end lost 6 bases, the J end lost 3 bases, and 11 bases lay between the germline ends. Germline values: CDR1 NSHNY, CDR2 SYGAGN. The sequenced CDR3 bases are TGTGCCAGCACCAGACAGCTCCAAAACACCTTGTAC. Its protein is CASTRQLQNTLY. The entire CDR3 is CASTRQLQNTLYF.

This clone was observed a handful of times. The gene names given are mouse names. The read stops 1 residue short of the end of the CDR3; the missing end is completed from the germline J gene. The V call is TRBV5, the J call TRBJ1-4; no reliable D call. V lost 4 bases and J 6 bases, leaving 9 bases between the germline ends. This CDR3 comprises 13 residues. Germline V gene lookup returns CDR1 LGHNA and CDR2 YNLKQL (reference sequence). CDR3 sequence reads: CASSPERDERLFF. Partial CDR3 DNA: TGTGCCAGCAGCCCAGAGCGGGACGAAAGATTATTT.

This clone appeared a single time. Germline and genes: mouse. CDR3 bases read: TGTGCTAGCAGTTTAGGGGGCCCCAACGAAAGATTATTT. It yields the protein CASSLGGPNERLF. The CDR3 as a whole reads CASSLGGPNERLFF. V usage is TRBV29 and J usage is TRBJ1-4, with a tentative D call TRBD1 (6 bases). The CDR3 is cut off 1 residue early in the read; its end comes from the germline J gene. V was cut by 2 bases and J by 3 bases, with 7 bases left in between. The germline gives CDR1 MSHET, CDR2 SYDVDS. This CDR3 is 14 amino acids long. The whole variable domain, filled in from reference TRBV29 and TRBJ1-4, reads DMKVTQMPRYLIKRMGENVLLECGQDMSHETMYWYRQDPGLGLQLIYISYDVDSNSEGDIPKGYRVSRKKREHFSLILDSAKTNQTSVYFCASSLGGPNERLFFGHGTKLSVL.

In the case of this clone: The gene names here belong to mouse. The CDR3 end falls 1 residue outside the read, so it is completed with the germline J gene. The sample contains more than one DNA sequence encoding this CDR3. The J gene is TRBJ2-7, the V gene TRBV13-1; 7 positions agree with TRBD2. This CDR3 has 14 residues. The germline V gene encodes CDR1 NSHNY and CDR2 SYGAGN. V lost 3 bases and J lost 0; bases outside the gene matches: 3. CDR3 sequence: CASSGLGVSYEQYF. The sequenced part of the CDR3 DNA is TGTGCCAGCAGTGGCCTGGGGGTCTCCTATGAACAGTAC.

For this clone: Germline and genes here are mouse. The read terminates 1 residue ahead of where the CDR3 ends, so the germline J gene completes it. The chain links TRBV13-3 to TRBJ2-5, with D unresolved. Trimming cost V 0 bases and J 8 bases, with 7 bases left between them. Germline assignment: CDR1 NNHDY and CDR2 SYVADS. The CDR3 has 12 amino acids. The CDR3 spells CASSDVGATQYF. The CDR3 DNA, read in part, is TGTGCCAGCAGTGATGTGGGTGCCACCCAGTAC. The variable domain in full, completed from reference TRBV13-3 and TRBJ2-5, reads EAAVTQSPRSKVAVTGGKVTLSCHQTNNHDYMYWYRQDTGHGLRLIHYSYVADSTEKGDIPDGYKASRPSQENFSLILELASLSQTAVYFCASSDVGATQYFGPGTRLLVL.

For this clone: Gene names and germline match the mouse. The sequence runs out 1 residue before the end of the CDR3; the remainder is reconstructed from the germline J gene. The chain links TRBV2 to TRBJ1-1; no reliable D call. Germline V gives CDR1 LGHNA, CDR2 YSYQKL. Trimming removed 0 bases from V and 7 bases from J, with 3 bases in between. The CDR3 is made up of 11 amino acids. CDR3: CASSQDKEVFF. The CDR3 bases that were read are TGTGCCAGCAGCCAAGACAAAGAAGTCTTC.

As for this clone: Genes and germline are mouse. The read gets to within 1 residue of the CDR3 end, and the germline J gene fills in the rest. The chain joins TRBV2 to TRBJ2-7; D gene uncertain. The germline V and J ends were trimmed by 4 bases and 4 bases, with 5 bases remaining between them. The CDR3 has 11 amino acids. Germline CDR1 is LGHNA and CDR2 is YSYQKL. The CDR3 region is CASSPNYEQYF. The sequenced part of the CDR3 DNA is TGTGCCAGCAGCCCCAATTATGAACAGTAC.

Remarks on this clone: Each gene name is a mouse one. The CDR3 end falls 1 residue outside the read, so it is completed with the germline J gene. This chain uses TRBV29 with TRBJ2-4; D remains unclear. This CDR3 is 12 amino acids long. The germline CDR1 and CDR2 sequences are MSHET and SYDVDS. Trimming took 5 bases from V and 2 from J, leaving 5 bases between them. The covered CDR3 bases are TGTGCTAGCAGTGGGGATCAAAACACCTTGTAC. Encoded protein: CASSGDQNTLY. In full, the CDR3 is CASSGDQNTLYF. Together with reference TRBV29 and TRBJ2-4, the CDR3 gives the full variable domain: DMKVTQMPRYLIKRMGENVLLECGQDMSHETMYWYRQDPGLGLQLIYISYDVDSNSEGDIPKGYRVSRKKREHFSLILDSAKTNQTSVYFCASSGDQNTLYFGAGTRLSVL.

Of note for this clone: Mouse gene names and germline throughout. The CDR3 DNA, read in part, is TGTGCCAGCAGCCGACTGAACACAGAAGTCTTC. This translates into CASSRLNTEVF. The full CDR3 reads CASSRLNTEVFF. The chain is built from TRBV5 and TRBJ1-1; D not certain. Read sequence stops 1 residue before the CDR3 end, and the germline J gene provides the missing end. The CDR3 runs 12 residues. The V gene lost 4 bases and the J gene lost 1 base, with 4 bases spanning the gap. From germline, CDR1 is LGHNA and CDR2 YNLKQL (reference sequence).

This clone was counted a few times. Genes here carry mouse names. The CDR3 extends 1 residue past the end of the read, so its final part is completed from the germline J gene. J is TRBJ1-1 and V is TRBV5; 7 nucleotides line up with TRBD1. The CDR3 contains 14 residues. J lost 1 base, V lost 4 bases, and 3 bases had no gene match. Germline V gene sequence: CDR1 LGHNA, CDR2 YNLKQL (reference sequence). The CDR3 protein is CASSLRDRNTEVFF. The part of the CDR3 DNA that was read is TGTGCCAGCAGCCTCCGGGACAGAAACACAGAAGTCTTC.

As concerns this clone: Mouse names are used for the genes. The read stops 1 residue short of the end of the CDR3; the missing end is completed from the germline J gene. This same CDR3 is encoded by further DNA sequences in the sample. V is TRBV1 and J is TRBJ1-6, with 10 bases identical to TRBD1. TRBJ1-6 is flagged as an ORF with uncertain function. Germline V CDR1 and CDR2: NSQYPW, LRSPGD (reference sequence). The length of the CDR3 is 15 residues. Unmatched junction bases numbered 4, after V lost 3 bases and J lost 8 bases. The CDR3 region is CTCSASTGGDSPLYF. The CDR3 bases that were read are TGCACCTGCAGTGCTTCGACAGGGGGCGATTCGCCCCTCTAC.

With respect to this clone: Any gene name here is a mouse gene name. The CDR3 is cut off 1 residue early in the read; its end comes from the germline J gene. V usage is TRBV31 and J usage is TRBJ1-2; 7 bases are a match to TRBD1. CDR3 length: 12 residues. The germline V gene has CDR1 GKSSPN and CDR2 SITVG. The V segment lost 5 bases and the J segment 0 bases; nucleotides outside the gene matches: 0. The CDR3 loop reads CAWGTANSDYTF. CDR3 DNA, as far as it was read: TGTGCCTGGGGGACAGCAAACTCCGACTACACC.

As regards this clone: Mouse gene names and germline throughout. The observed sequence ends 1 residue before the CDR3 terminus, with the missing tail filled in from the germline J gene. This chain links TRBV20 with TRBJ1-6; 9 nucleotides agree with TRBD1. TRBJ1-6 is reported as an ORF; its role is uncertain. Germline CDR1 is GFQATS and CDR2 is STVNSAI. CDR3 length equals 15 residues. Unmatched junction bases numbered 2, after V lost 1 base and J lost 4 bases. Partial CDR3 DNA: TGTGGTGCTAGGGCCGGGACAGGGTATAATTCGCCCCTCTAC. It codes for CGARAGTGYNSPLY. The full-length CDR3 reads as CGARAGTGYNSPLYF.

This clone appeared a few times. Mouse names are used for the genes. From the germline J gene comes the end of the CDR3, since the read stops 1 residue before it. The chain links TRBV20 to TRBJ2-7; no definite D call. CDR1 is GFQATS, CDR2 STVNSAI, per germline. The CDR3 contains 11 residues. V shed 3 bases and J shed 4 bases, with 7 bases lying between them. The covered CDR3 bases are TGTGGTGCTAGCGCGGGATATGAACAGTAC. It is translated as CGASAGYEQY. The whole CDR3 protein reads CGASAGYEQYF.

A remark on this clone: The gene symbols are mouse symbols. The CDR3 spells CASSGPDNANTGQLYF. The CDR3 bases that were read are TGTGCCAGCAGTGGCCCGGACAATGCAAACACCGGGCAGCTCTAC. This sequence joins TRBV13-1 and TRBJ2-2; the D gene is possibly TRBD1 (5 bases). The observed sequence ends 1 residue before the CDR3 terminus, with the missing tail filled in from the germline J gene. CDR3 length: 16 residues. V lost 3 bases and J lost 0, with 12 bases in between. Germline V CDR1 and CDR2: NSHNY, SYGAGN.

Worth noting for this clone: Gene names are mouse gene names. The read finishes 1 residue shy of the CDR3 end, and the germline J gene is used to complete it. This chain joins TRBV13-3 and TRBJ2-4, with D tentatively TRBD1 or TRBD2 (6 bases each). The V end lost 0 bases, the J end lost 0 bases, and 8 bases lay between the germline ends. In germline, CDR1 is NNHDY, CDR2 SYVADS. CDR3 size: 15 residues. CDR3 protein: CASSDGGRSQNTLYF. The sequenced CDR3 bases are TGTGCCAGCAGTGATGGGGGGCGCAGTCAAAACACCTTGTAC.